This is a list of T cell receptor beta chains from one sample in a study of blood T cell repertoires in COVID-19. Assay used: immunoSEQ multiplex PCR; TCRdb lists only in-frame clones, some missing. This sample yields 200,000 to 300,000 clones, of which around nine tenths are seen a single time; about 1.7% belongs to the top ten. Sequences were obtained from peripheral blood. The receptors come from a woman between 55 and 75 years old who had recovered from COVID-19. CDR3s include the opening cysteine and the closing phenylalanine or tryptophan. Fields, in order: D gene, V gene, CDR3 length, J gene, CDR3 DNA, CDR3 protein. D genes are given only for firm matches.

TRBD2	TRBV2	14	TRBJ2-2	TGTGCCAGCGTAGCTAGCGGGGGAGCCGGGGAGCTGTTTTTT	CASVASGGAGELFF
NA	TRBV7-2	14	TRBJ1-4	TGTGCCAGCAGCTTACCGGGACATAGGGAAAAACTGTTTTTT	CASSLPGHREKLFF
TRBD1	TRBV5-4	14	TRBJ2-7	TGTGCCAGCAGCTCCCTACAGGGGACCTACGAGCAGTACTTC	CASSSLQGTYEQYF
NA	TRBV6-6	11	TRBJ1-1	TGTGCCAGCATACTGAAGCTGAGCGCTTTCTTT	CASILKLSAFF
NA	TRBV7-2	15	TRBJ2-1	TGTGCCAGCAGCTTAACCACCTACTCCTACAATGAGCAGTTCTTC	CASSLTTYSYNEQFF
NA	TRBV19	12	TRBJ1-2	TGTGCCAGTAGTATCGCAGGGCGCGGCTACACCTTC	CASSIAGRGYTF
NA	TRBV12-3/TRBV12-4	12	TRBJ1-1	TGTGCCAGCGGAGTCGGGGACACTGAAGCTTTCTTT	CASGVGDTEAFF
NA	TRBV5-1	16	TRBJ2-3	TGCGCCAGCAGCTTGGGAGACAACGTAGGCACAGATACGCAGTATTTT	CASSLGDNVGTDTQYF
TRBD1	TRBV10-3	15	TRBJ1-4	TGTGCCATCAGCGAGACAGGGGCCTTGAACGAAAAACTGTTTTTT	CAISETGALNEKLFF
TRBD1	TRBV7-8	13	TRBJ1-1	TGTGCCAGCAGCTTAGGGGGACAGGGGGTAGCTTTCTTT	CASSLGGQGVAFF